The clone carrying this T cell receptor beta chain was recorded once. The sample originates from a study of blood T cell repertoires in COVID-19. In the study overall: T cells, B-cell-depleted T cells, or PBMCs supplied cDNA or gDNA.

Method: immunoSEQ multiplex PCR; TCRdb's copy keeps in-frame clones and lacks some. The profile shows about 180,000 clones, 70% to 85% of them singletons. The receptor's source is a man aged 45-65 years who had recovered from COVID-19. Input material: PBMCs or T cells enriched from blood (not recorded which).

The CDR3 DNA follows: TGTGCCACCAGTGATCGGACACTTATGGGAACTTATGGCTACACCTTC. This gives the protein CATSDRTLMGTYGYTF. The chain employs TRBV24-1 and TRBJ1-2, with TRBD1 as a possible D gene (5 bases). Germline CDR1 KGHDR, CDR2 SFDVKD. The CDR3 length is 16 residues. V lost 3 bases, J lost 5 bases, and 18 bases lay in between.